This paragraph reports one TCR beta chain. No antigen is known for it. The data were taken from a study of CD8+ T cells in alopecia areata. Overall study findings and caveats: Alopecia totalis/universalis scalp especially showed more expanded CD8+ clones than normal scalp. Sequenced scalp T cells also include alphabeta T cells resident in normal skin. In scalp and blood during tofacitinib, many expanded lesional clones persisted.

There are 11 residues in the CDR3. Germline lookup yields CDR1 WSHSY and CDR2 SAAADI. V lost 10 bases and J 1 base, leaving 4 bases between the germline ends. After isolation, RNA underwent reverse transcription to generate cDNA as the sequencing template. Profiled with immunoSEQ multiplex PCR; TCRdb holds only in-frame clones, not every one. The top ten hold roughly 25% of the sample, which has some 150,000 clones, approximately 85% seen once. Treatment here: oral pan-JAK inhibitor, 5-10 mg twice daily. In alopecia areata patients, both lesional scalp punch biopsies and peripheral blood were collected.

The receptor comes from a human donor with alopecia areata. The specimen was CD8+ T cells sorted from blood, collected at week 4, from a patient treated with tofacitinib. The rearrangement joins TRBV10-2 to TRBJ2-2, with no clear D. The DNA for the CDR3 is TGCGCCATCCTGAACACCGGGGAGCTGTTTTTT. Encoded protein: CAILNTGELFF.